A single sample is the source of the 30 T cell receptor beta chains below, sequenced in a study of graft-versus-host responses after intestinal transplantation. Repertoires were generated with immunoSEQ multiplex PCR, while TCRdb's copy carries only in-frame clones and drops some. The sample has about 120,000 clones, 90% to 95% seen once; the top ten hold 0.09% to 0.15%. No cognate antigen is known for these TCRs. Sequenced here: unstimulated CD4+ T cells sorted from spleen or lymph node cells, sampled before intestinal transplant. The receptors were sampled from a human donor who received an intestinal transplant.

The CDR3 spells CASSLAGGELFF. In nucleotides, the CDR3 is TGCGCCAGCAGCTTGGCCGGCGGGGAGCTGTTTTTT. The chain carries TRBV5-1 and TRBJ2-2; D not certain. In germline, CDR1 is SGHRS, CDR2 YFSETQ. The CDR3 has 12 residues. The ends were cut back, 0 bases at V and 7 bases at J, with 4 bases in the middle. Looking up the rest from reference TRBV5-1 and TRBJ2-2 gives the full variable domain: KAGVTQTPRYLIKTRGQQVTLSCSPISGHRSVSWYQQTPGQGLQFLFEYFSETQRNKGNFPGRFSGRQFSNSRSEMNVSTLELGDSALYLCASSLAGGELFFGEGSRLTVL.

The chain employs TRBV28 and TRBJ2-1; 15 nucleotides match TRBD2. The CDR3 consists of 17 residues. The germline V gene encodes CDR1 MDHEN and CDR2 SYDVKM. V shed 7 bases and J 9 bases; nucleotides not matched to a gene: 13. CDR3 sequence (DNA): TGTGCCAGCACCACCGGCGGAGGACTAGCGGGAGGGGGTGAGCAGTTCTTC. The encoded protein is CASTTGGGLAGGGEQFF.

The chain joins TRBV25-1 to TRBJ2-4, with unresolved D. V shed 4 bases and J shed 3 bases, with 7 bases lying between them. The germline V gene has CDR1 MGHDK and CDR2 SYGVNS. This CDR3 contains 13 residues. CDR3 amino acids: CASSGVGKNIQYF. The CDR3 bases are TGTGCCAGCAGTGGTGTCGGCAAAAACATTCAGTACTTC. Full variable domain (missing parts from reference TRBV25-1 and TRBJ2-4): EADIYQTPRYLVIGTGKKITLECSQTMGHDKMYWYQQDPGMELHLIHYSYGVNSTEKGDLSSESTVSRIRTEHFPLTLESARPSHTSQYLCASSGVGKNIQYFGAGTRLSVL.

The V gene is TRBV5-5, the J gene TRBJ2-1, with 12 bases that match TRBD2. The V gene end was trimmed by 0 bases and the J gene end by 3 bases; junction bases not matched to a gene: 1. The CDR3 length is 16 residues. CDR1 and CDR2 (germline): SGHKS, YYEKEE (reference sequence). The CDR3 reads CASSLGTSGIYNEQFF. CDR3 in DNA: TGTGCCAGCAGCTTGGGGACTAGCGGGATCTACAATGAGCAGTTCTTC.

The J gene is TRBJ2-2, the V gene TRBV6-5, with D possibly being TRBD1 or TRBD2 (5 bases each). Germline CDR1 is MNHEY and CDR2 is SVGAGI. The CDR3 runs to 15 residues. The V end was cut by 2 bases, the J end by 1 base, with 8 bases between. CDR3 in DNA: TGTGCCAGCAGTTACGCAGGGAGGAACACCGGGGAGCTGTTTTTT. It specifies CASSYAGRNTGELFF.

This chain joins TRBV5-1 and TRBJ2-1, with D perhaps given as TRBD1 or TRBD2 (5 bases each). CDR1 and CDR2 (germline): SGHRS, YFSETQ. The CDR3 consists of 12 residues. V lost 0 bases and J lost 9, with 7 bases in between. CDR3 sequence (DNA): TGCGCCAGCAGCTTGGCGAGGGGTGAGCAGTTCTTC. Translation gives CASSLARGEQFF.

This clone was seen a handful of times. The gene calls are TRBV19 and TRBJ2-1; 9 bases agree with TRBD2. The V and J ends lost 4 bases and 11 bases, in that order; junction bases with no gene match: 3. The germline V gene has CDR1 LNHDA and CDR2 SQIVND (reference sequence). This CDR3 spans 12 amino acids. The CDR3 DNA reads as TGTGCCAGTAGTAGCGGGAGGGCCAAGCAGTTCTTC. This translates into CASSSGRAKQFF. The full variable domain, completed using reference TRBV19 and TRBJ2-1, is DGGITQSPKYLFRKEGQNVTLSCEQNLNHDAMYWYRQDPGQGLRLIYYSQIVNDFQKGDIAEGYSVSREKKESFPLTVTSAQKNPTAFYLCASSSGRAKQFFGPGTRLTVL.

The chain joins TRBV6-5 to TRBJ2-7; 7 bases fit TRBD1. V was clipped by 9 bases and J by 2 bases; unmatched bases: 10. The CDR3 has 14 residues. Germline V gene sequence: CDR1 MNHEY, CDR2 SVGAGI. CDR3 amino acids: CASARTGDTYEQYF. The CDR3 coding sequence is TGTGCCAGTGCCCGGACAGGAGACACCTACGAGCAGTACTTC.

In regard to this clone: Other DNA sequences in the same sample also yield this CDR3. The V and J genes are TRBV5-5 and TRBJ2-7; 11 nucleotides line up with TRBD1. The germline gives CDR1 SGHKS, CDR2 YYEKEE (reference sequence). The CDR3 runs 15 residues. The V gene end was trimmed by 6 bases and the J gene end by 4 bases; junction bases not matched to a gene: 9. This CDR3 is CASNQRGTGGYEQYF. In DNA, the CDR3 is TGTGCCAGCAACCAAAGAGGGACAGGGGGGTACGAGCAGTACTTC.

The gene calls are TRBV5-4 and TRBJ1-1, with D unclear. Germline assignment: CDR1 SGHNT and CDR2 YYREEE (reference sequence). V gave up 2 bases and J gave up 4 bases, with 9 bases separating them. This CDR3 contains 13 residues. The CDR3 bases are TGTGCCAGCAGCTTAAAATTGAGCACTGAAGCTTTCTTT. This sequence encodes CASSLKLSTEAFF.

V usage is TRBV6-5 and J usage is TRBJ1-5; no definite D call. Deletions cut 6 bases from V and 5 bases from J, with 17 bases between. Per the germline V gene, CDR1 is MNHEY and CDR2 is SVGAGI. The CDR3 contains 15 residues. The CDR3 DNA is TGTGCCAGCAGGGACCGACACCAAACTTATCAGCCCCAGCATTTT. Translated, it gives CASRDRHQTYQPQHF.

The chain couples TRBV7-8 to TRBJ1-4; D unresolved. V lost 3 bases to trimming and J lost 1 base, with 12 bases between them. Germline V gene data show CDR1 as SGHVS and CDR2 as FQNEAQ. The CDR3 length is 16 residues. The CDR3 sequence: CASSFEVRETNEKLFF. CDR3 nucleotide sequence: TGTGCCAGCAGCTTCGAAGTCAGAGAAACTAATGAAAAACTGTTTTTT.

The V call is TRBV6-6, the J call TRBJ1-2; D is possibly TRBD1 (6 bases). The CDR3 totals 13 residues. Germline V gene sequence: CDR1 MNHNY, CDR2 SVGAGI (reference sequence). V dropped 6 bases and J dropped 2 bases, with 10 bases sitting between them. CDR3 loop: CASSPDRNYGYTF. CDR3 in DNA: TGTGCCAGCAGCCCTGACAGGAACTATGGCTACACCTTC.

The J gene is TRBJ2-7, the V gene TRBV6-1; a weak D match, TRBD2 (5 bases). The ends were cut back, 3 bases at V and 4 bases at J, with 16 bases in the middle. The germline gives CDR1 MNHNS, CDR2 SASEGT. This CDR3 spans 15 amino acids. CDR3 residues: CASSDKGGRTYEQYF. The CDR3 DNA follows: TGTGCCAGCAGTGATAAGGGCGGTAGGACTTACGAGCAGTACTTC.

The chain combines TRBV28 with TRBJ2-3; TRBD1 is a possible D gene (6 bases). Per the germline V gene, CDR1 is MDHEN and CDR2 is SYDVKM. Trimming removed 7 bases at V and 11 bases at J, with 25 bases between. The CDR3 spans 15 residues. The CDR3 DNA is TGTGCCAGCATAGGGGCCGGGACACGGACTTTAGGGCAGTATTTT. As protein: CASIGAGTRTLGQYF.

This clone was seen once. The gene calls are TRBV19 and TRBJ2-1; 7 bases agree with TRBD1. Germline CDR1 reads LNHDA; CDR2 reads SQIVND (reference sequence). Trimming removed 5 bases from V and 7 bases from J; junction bases left unmatched: 5. The CDR3 covers 13 residues. DNA for the CDR3: TGTGCCAGTAGTTGGCCAGGGGGAAATGAGCAGTTCTTC. Amino acids: CASSWPGGNEQFF.

The CDR3 loop is CASSLTGGNEQFF. Written as DNA, the CDR3 is TGTGCCAGCAGCCTCACAGGGGGGAATGAGCAGTTCTTC. The rearrangement uses TRBV7-3 and TRBJ2-1; 8 bases are shared with TRBD1. The CDR3 is 13 residues long. Germline V CDR1 and CDR2: SGHTA, FQGTGA. The ends lost 5 bases at V and 7 bases at J; junction bases unmatched: 4.

J is TRBJ1-5 and V is TRBV2; D gene unclear. The CDR3 covers 15 residues. V was cut by 6 bases and J by 0 bases, with 12 bases left in between. From germline, CDR1 is SNHLY and CDR2 FYNNEI. The CDR3 is CASRMESGSNQPQHF. The CDR3 nucleotides are TGTGCCAGCAGGATGGAAAGCGGTAGCAATCAGCCCCAGCATTTT.

This rearrangement joins TRBV6-5 to TRBJ2-3, with D possibly TRBD1 on 6 matching bases. The CDR3 is made up of 14 amino acids. Trimming removed 4 bases from V and 2 bases from J, with 10 bases in between. Per the germline V gene, CDR1 is MNHEY and CDR2 is SVGAGI. The DNA of the CDR3 is TGTGCCAGCAGTTGGGACACCTTCACAGATACGCAGTATTTT. Its translation: CASSWDTFTDTQYF.

This clone occurred once. The chain has TRBV18 and TRBJ1-2; D is unresolved. This CDR3 is 16 amino acids long. Germline values: CDR1 KGHSH, CDR2 LQKENI. The V and J ends lost 3 bases and 0 bases respectively, with 14 bases between them. The CDR3 is CASSPPYPATNYGYTF. The DNA for the CDR3 is TGTGCCAGCTCACCTCCATACCCAGCCACTAACTATGGCTACACCTTC.

V is TRBV10-1 and J is TRBJ2-3; D gene uncertain. Germline CDR1 and CDR2: WNHNN and SYGVQD (reference sequence). The ends were cut back, 3 bases at V and 2 bases at J, with 9 bases in the middle. This CDR3 region has 14 residues. CDR3 residues: CASSDSRLTDTQYF. The CDR3 DNA reads as TGCGCCAGCAGTGACAGCAGGCTCACAGATACGCAGTATTTT.

This clone was seen only once. V usage is TRBV2 and J usage is TRBJ2-7; maybe TRBD1 (6 bases). With 1 base removed from V and 0 bases from J, the gap between germline ends came to 7 bases. This CDR3 region has 14 residues. The germline CDR1 and CDR2 sequences are SNHLY and FYNNEI. The CDR3 nucleotides are TGTGCCAGCAGTGAAGAGACAGGCTCCTACGAGCAGTACTTC. It specifies CASSEETGSYEQYF.

The chain has TRBV6-1 and TRBJ2-1, with 14 bases that match TRBD2. CDR3 size: 19 residues. CDR1 MNHNS and CDR2 SASEGT come from the germline V gene. V shed 1 base and J 3 bases; nucleotides not matched to a gene: 8. CDR3 sequence: CASSEGPGTSGSYYNEQFF. DNA for the CDR3: TGTGCCAGCAGTGAAGGTCCAGGGACTAGCGGGAGCTACTACAATGAGCAGTTCTTC.

In DNA form, the CDR3 reads TGTGCCAGCAGGGGGCCCTCCTCTGGGGCCAACGTCCTGACTTTC. Its translation: CASRGPSSGANVLTF. The chain is built from TRBV6-6 and TRBJ2-6; D is possibly TRBD1 (5 bases). Looked up from germline, CDR1 is MNHNY and CDR2 is SVGAGI (reference sequence). The V end lost 6 bases, the J end lost 0 bases, and 9 bases lay between the germline ends. The CDR3 sequence is 15 residues long.

The rearrangement uses TRBV19 and TRBJ2-7; 13 bases align to TRBD2. Germline assignment: CDR1 LNHDA and CDR2 SQIVND (reference sequence). The CDR3 runs 15 residues. The junction had 9 bases not matched to a gene; V was cut back by 6 bases and J by 7 bases. As DNA, the CDR3 is TGTGCCAGTAGGGGGACTAGCGGGATTCCTACGGAGCAGTACTTC. Its translation is CASRGTSGIPTEQYF. The variable domain in full, completed from reference TRBV19 and TRBJ2-7, reads DGGITQSPKYLFRKEGQNVTLSCEQNLNHDAMYWYRQDPGQGLRLIYYSQIVNDFQKGDIAEGYSVSREKKESFPLTVTSAQKNPTAFYLCASRGTSGIPTEQYFGPGTRLTVT.

This chain connects TRBV6-1 to TRBJ2-3, with a possible D match to TRBD1 (5 bases). This CDR3 has 14 amino acids. V lost 1 base to trimming and J lost 7 bases, with 12 bases between them. CDR1 and CDR2 (germline): MNHNS, SASEGT. This chain's CDR3 is CASSEDGAAYTQYF. CDR3 DNA: TGTGCCAGCAGTGAAGATGGGGCAGCCTATACGCAGTATTTT.

The chain joins TRBV6-6 to TRBJ2-6, with D possibly TRBD1 on 5 matching bases. This CDR3 comprises 14 residues. Germline CDR1 MNHNY, CDR2 SVGAGI (reference sequence). V was clipped by 7 bases and J by 4 bases, with 11 bases between them. This chain's CDR3 is CASISGYGANVLTF. DNA of the CDR3: TGTGCCAGCATTTCAGGGTACGGGGCCAACGTCCTGACTTTC.

This chain links TRBV11-2 with TRBJ2-7; TRBD2 might be the D (6 bases). Looked up from germline, CDR1 is SGHAT and CDR2 is FQNNGV. V lost 4 bases, J lost 4 bases, and 14 bases lay in between. The CDR3 extends over 14 amino acids. Here the CDR3 reads CASSSIGSRYEQYF. Written as DNA, the CDR3 is TGTGCCAGCAGCTCCATCGGGAGTCGATACGAGCAGTACTTC.

This chain uses TRBV7-3 with TRBJ2-2, with D maybe TRBD1 (5 bases). Germline loops: CDR1 SGHTA, CDR2 FQGTGA. The CDR3 totals 14 residues. V shed 5 bases and J shed 5 bases, with 12 bases lying between them. Here the CDR3 reads CASSRQTRTGELFF. CDR3 sequence (DNA): TGTGCCAGCAGCCGACAGACGCGGACCGGGGAGCTGTTTTTT.

The V and J genes are TRBV28 and TRBJ1-4; TRBD1 agrees at 7 bases. The germline V gene encodes CDR1 MDHEN and CDR2 SYDVKM. The junction had 9 bases not matched to a gene; V was cut back by 6 bases and J by 8 bases. This CDR3 comprises 14 residues. As DNA, the CDR3 is TGTGCCAGCAGCGAACGACAGGGAGGAGAAAAACTGTTTTTT. It specifies CASSERQGGEKLFF.